One and the same sample provided the 17 T cell receptor beta chains below, sequenced in a study of patients and donors after allogeneic stem cell transplantation. TCRdb reprocessed the RT-PCR reads via MiXCR and lists one record per CDR3 protein. The sample gives some 880,000 distinct CDR3 sequences, about a sixth of which show up once; under 6.5% is in the top ten. The sequencing sample was made of blood, either unsorted or a sorted T cell fraction (not recorded which). Receptors originate from a human donor who was either an allogeneic HSCT recipient or a stem cell or donor lymphocyte infusion donor (not recorded which). It is not recorded whose cells these are; they may come from a transplant donor.

This clonotype was recorded a few times. The chain uses TRBV27 and TRBJ1-1; tentatively, D is TRBD1 (6 bases). V was pared by 8 bases and J by 5 bases, with 18 bases between. The germline V gene encodes CDR1 MNHEY and CDR2 SMNVEV (reference sequence). The CDR3 loop spans 14 amino acids. As DNA, the CDR3 is TGTGCCAGCGCCATCAGGGGAGAAGGTACTGAAGCTTTCTTT. Residues: CASAIRGEGTEAFF.

The rearrangement uses TRBV12-3 or TRBV12-4 and TRBJ2-1, with a weak D call TRBD2 (7 bases). Deletions cut 7 bases from V and 6 bases from J, with 13 bases between. The CDR3 spans 13 residues. Here the CDR3 DNA reads TGTGCCAGCACAAGGGGGGGAGGCAATGAGCAGTTCTTC. Amino acid sequence: CASTRGGGNEQFF.

This clonotype has just a few counts. The V and J genes are TRBV20-1 and TRBJ1-2; 8 nucleotides align to TRBD1. CDR3 length: 14 residues. The V gene end was trimmed by 5 bases and the J gene end by 8 bases; junction bases not matched to a gene: 13. Germline CDR1 and CDR2: DFQATT and SNEGSKA (reference sequence). The CDR3 loop reads CSAGVPGQVEGYTF. The CDR3 DNA reads TGCAGTGCTGGAGTCCCGGGACAGGTCGAAGGCTACACCTTC.

The chain is built from TRBV7-8 and TRBJ2-7, with TRBD2 identical over 8 bases. V was pared by 5 bases and J by 2 bases, with 14 bases of the junction left unmatched. In germline, CDR1 is SGHVS, CDR2 FQNEAQ. There are 17 residues in the CDR3. CDR3 DNA: TGTGCCAGCAGCCCCGTCCTAGCGGGCCCTTCGACCTACGAGCAGTACTTC. Residues: CASSPVLAGPSTYEQYF.

This clonotype has only a few counts. The chain employs TRBV14 and TRBJ2-7; TRBD2 matches 10 bases. With V trimmed by 1 base and J by 2 bases, 5 bases remained unmatched. The CDR3 sequence is 16 residues long. From germline, CDR1 is SGHDN and CDR2 FVKESK. The CDR3, as DNA: TGTGCCAGCAGCCAAGCTAGCGGGGGCACCACCTACGAGCAGTACTTC. As protein: CASSQASGGTTYEQYF.

Only a few counts were recorded for this clonotype. The CDR3 loop is CASFPGQGSYNEQFF. The CDR3 nucleotides read TGCGCCAGCTTTCCGGGACAGGGGTCCTACAATGAGCAGTTCTTC. The chain is built from TRBV5-1 and TRBJ2-1; 10 nucleotides line up with TRBD1. The J segment lost 1 base and the V segment lost 7 bases, leaving 5 bases of the junction unmatched. From germline, CDR1 is SGHRS and CDR2 YFSETQ. The CDR3 is 15 amino acids.

This clonotype has only one observation. DNA of the CDR3: TGTGCCAGCAGCAAAGTCACGGGGAGCAATCAGCCCCAGCATTTT. It codes for CASSKVTGSNQPQHF. The genes are TRBV12-3 or TRBV12-4 and TRBJ1-5; D not certain. The CDR3 covers 15 residues. V shed 6 bases and J shed 1 base, with 13 bases lying between them.

This clonotype was seen once. The CDR3 does not end in the conserved phenylalanine or tryptophan, so this is likely a read error. The DNA is left out, because the CDR3 cannot be placed on it with certainty; the CDR3 is given as TCRdb lists it. This chain joins TRBV2 and TRBJ1-4; no DNA check was done on the table's D call, TRBD1. The CDR3 is 9 amino acids long, termini counted. Germline values: CDR1 SNHLY, CDR2 FYNNEI. CDR3 loop: CASSPGLRV.

This clonotype was seen many times. The V call is TRBV19, the J call TRBJ2-3; D is uncertain. The CDR3 contains 15 residues. The germline CDR1 and CDR2 sequences are LNHDA and SQIVND (reference sequence). V was trimmed by 5 bases and J by 0 bases, leaving 12 bases between them. CDR3 sequence: CASSPDTSSTDTQYF. As DNA, the CDR3 is TGTGCCAGTAGTCCTGACACTTCTAGCACAGATACGCAGTATTTT.

This chain connects TRBV5-6 to TRBJ2-3, with a tentative D call TRBD2 (5 bases). CDR3 length equals 17 residues. The germline V gene encodes CDR1 SGHDT and CDR2 YYEEEE. With 3 bases removed from V and 0 bases from J, the gap between germline ends came to 17 bases. The CDR3 nucleotides are TGTGCCAGCAGCTCGGACTCGCTCATATCTAGCACAGATACGCAGTATTTT. This translates into CASSSDSLISSTDTQYF.

This clonotype showed up just a few times. Its ends do not fully match the called genes, so a read error is possible. This rearrangement joins TRBV29-1 to TRBJ2-5; 7 positions match TRBD1. Germline V gene lookup returns CDR1 SQVTM and CDR2 ANQGSEA. This CDR3 contains 8 residues. The CDR3 loop is CSVETGRF. As DNA, the CDR3 is TGCAGCGTTGAGACAGGGCGCTTC. Combining the CDR3 with reference TRBV29-1 and TRBJ2-5 gives the whole variable domain SAVISQKPSRDICQRGTSLTIQCQVDSQVTMMFWYRQQPGQSLTLIATANQGSEATYESGFVIDKFPISRPNLTFSTLTVSNMSPEDSSIYLCSVETGRFGPGTRLLVL.

In its sample, this clonotype was seen many times. This chain links TRBV12-3 or TRBV12-4 with TRBJ2-7; D not certain. CDR3 length: 12 residues. V was cut by 6 bases and J by 3 bases, with 9 bases left in between. Here the CDR3 DNA reads TGTGCCAGCAGCCCCTCGGGCTACGAGCAGTACTTC. Protein sequence: CASSPSGYEQYF.

This clonotype was recorded at least ten times. CDR3 residues: CSYSTGSRNYGYTF. The CDR3 coding sequence is TGCAGCTATTCAACAGGGTCGCGTAACTATGGCTACACCTTC. The chain combines TRBV29-1 with TRBJ1-2, with D maybe TRBD1 (6 bases). The CDR3 sequence is 14 residues long. Trimming took off 8 bases at V and 1 base at J, with 17 bases between the two ends. Germline V gene lookup returns CDR1 SQVTM and CDR2 ANQGSEA.

The chain combines TRBV20-1 with TRBJ2-7; D unclear. The V end lost 2 bases, the J end lost 0 bases, and 5 bases lay between the germline ends. There are 12 residues in the CDR3. Germline loops: CDR1 DFQATT, CDR2 SNEGSKA (reference sequence). CDR3 bases: TGCAGTGCTAGACAGCCCTCCTACGAGCAGTACTTC. It encodes CSARQPSYEQYF.

Only a few counts were recorded for this clonotype. The rearrangement joins TRBV27 to TRBJ2-4; the match to TRBD2 covers 7 bases. V was clipped by 2 bases and J by 7 bases; unmatched bases: 2. This CDR3 is 13 amino acids long. CDR1 is MNHEY and CDR2 is SMNVEV in the germline V gene (reference sequence). The CDR3 protein is CASSLDGGNIQYF. The CDR3 DNA sequence: TGTGCCAGCAGTTTAGACGGGGGGAACATTCAGTACTTC.

This chain uses TRBV12-3 or TRBV12-4 with TRBJ2-3; D unresolved. This CDR3 is 14 amino acids long. V gave up 3 bases and J gave up 1 base, with 8 bases separating them. DNA for the CDR3: TGTGCCAGCAGTTTGTACGAGCGCACAGATACGCAGTATTTT. This codes for CASSLYERTDTQYF.

This clonotype turned up a few times. The CDR3 bases are TGTGCCAGCAGTTACCGAAACACGAACACTGAAGCTTTCTTT. Translation gives CASSYRNTNTEAFF. The chain uses TRBV6-2 or TRBV6-3 and TRBJ1-1; no reliable D call. This CDR3 contains 14 residues. Germline CDR1 and CDR2: MNHEY and SVGEGT. V was trimmed by 2 bases and J by 1 base, leaving 8 bases between them.